Given below is one T cell receptor beta chain in context. This clonotype was seen a handful of times. Its antigen is not yet known. Base qualities are missing; no much larger clone stands one base away. V has 0 bases trimmed and J has 5 bases trimmed; junction bases matching no gene number 5. According to the germline V gene, CDR1 reads SGHRS and CDR2 reads YFSETQ. The CDR3 covers 16 residues, taking in both the cysteine and the phenylalanine. Only CDR3 DNA remains: 48 bases, in frame from the first base. This record comes from a study of T-cell reconstitution after alpha-beta-depleted transplantation in children (dated by TCRdb to the mid-2010s). Study-level background: Using TCR repertoire profiling, the study quantitatively followed how T-cell immune reconstitution unfolded in children after TCRalphabeta/CD19-depleted allogeneic hematopoietic cell transplantation.

The protocol used for the library was PCR. The instrument given in TCRdb is Illumina HiSeq 2500. TCR library preparation used molecular barcoding, with unique molecular identifiers applied to normalize quantification of the TCRbeta repertoire. TCRdb reprocessing: public reads trimmed at Q25 with fastp, clones called with MiXCR, in-frame beta chains kept. Under each unique CDR3 protein, matching rows form one entry showing the most common genes and DNA. The sample table shows around 380,000 distinct CDR3 sequences, and about a tenth are seen once. The top ten clonotypes cover nearly 5.5% of the sample.

The specimen comprised PBMCs from the stem cell graft donor, sampled from the stem cell graft. This sequence uses TRBV5-1 and TRBJ2-2, with 9 bases matching TRBD1. This sequence was found in a human donor who donated a stem cell graft to a child with acute myeloid leukemia. The sequenced DNA: TGCGCCAGCAGCTTGGCACGGGACAGGGAGACCGGGGAGCTGTTTTTT. This is translated as CASSLARDRETGELFF.